This T cell receptor (beta chain) was recorded in a study of long-term antiretroviral therapy in people with HIV (dated by TCRdb to between 2021 and 2022). A note on the overall study: The earliest samples were collected roughly a decade before the 2015 WHO recommendation for immediate ART, at a time when ART was usually postponed until CD4 counts fell. From over 25 adults with confirmed HIV infection, the cohort provided approximately 190 cryopreserved PBMC samples, gathered serially across a mean of approximately six years (range 1-12). A retrospective serial study tested whether ART initiation and durable HIV suppression were associated with changes in peripheral blood TRB repertoire composition and diversity. No cross-contamination during QIAcube processing was seen in test extractions of a monoclonal T-cell line run alongside 33 polyclonal samples. Of the roughly 31 participants with HIV, roughly 10 were female.

Results the study describes overall, beyond this receptor: Starting ART was linked to a significant rise in TRB diversity, yet even with long-term ART the diversity remained significantly lower than in transplant donor controls. Narrower CDR3 length ranges were observed in HIV repertoires than in controls, and an antigen-experienced repertoire with only a slight naive shift after ART was suggested by the network structure. Expanded TRB clones identified before ART initiation dominated the repertoire at all time points, although this dominance fluctuated and declined in many PLHIV after ART. The samples span the years 2004 to 2017, and the ART regimens used may be less effective than current regimens. Because cell numbers in pre-ART samples were limited, unsorted PBMC were profiled instead of sorted CD4+ and CD8+ T cells. Since PBMC availability was limited, sequencing covered only the TCR beta chain, with no alpha chain pairing. Inferences about post-ART repertoire changes are limited because no data were available on ART adherence, viral resistance or therapy changes.

Participants were included only if at least one PBMC sample before ART initiation and at least two post-ART samples were available. All participants with HIV were treated in the United States of America. Before DNA extraction, cryopreserved samples of roughly 0.9-10 million PBMC were thawed and then washed. At the time of the earliest PBMC sample for each participant with HIV, ages ranged from roughly 23 to 60 years. Per participant, PBMC samples came from 1-4 timepoints prior to ART initiation and 2-8 timepoints following ART initiation, for a median of 7 samples. Serial HIV viral load, CD4+ T-cell count, ART history and demographic data were obtained for every participant. Genomic DNA was extracted from unsorted PBMC with a Qiagen kit on a QIAcube, processed in batches of 12 samples. On this clone itself: Its recognized antigen is unknown. No much larger clonotype is one base removed from it; base qualities were not supplied.

The immunoSEQ hsTCRB v3.0 assay was used at survey level resolution to sequence the TRB variable region. A depth of roughly 35,000-55,000 T-cell genomes per sample was targeted for TRB sequencing. TRB libraries were pooled and sequenced on an Illumina MiSeq using a v3 150-cycle kit. The study's processing was this. Repertoire analysis was run in R within a reproducible Nextflow workflow that covered QC, data transformation and analysis. LymphoSeq2, an R package for AIRR-Seq data exploration, was used to implement custom analyses. After excluding a few samples that yielded fewer than 5000 total TRB sequences, under 200 HIV repertoires remained for analysis. Among the approximately 180 HIV repertoires that were kept, some 60 were collected before ART initiation and over 120 were collected after ART initiation. Repertoires were downsampled to 5000 TRB nucleotide sequences, and summary statistics were averaged over 100 downsampling iterations. The analysis kept only TRB sequences whose CDR3 regions were at least seven amino acids long. Diversity was measured with a Shannon entropy-derived clonality score and the Gini coefficient. In repertoire networks, the top 5000 CDR3 amino acid sequences were linked whenever an edit distance of one separated two sequences. For TRB CDR3 amino acid sequences, GLIPH2 was used to predict antigen specificity groups and MHC restriction. To flag known associations with CMV, EBV, HIV or tissue antigens, CDR3 amino acid sequences were compared against VDJdb and McPAS-TCR. Pre-ART, post-ART and control groups were compared with Wilcoxon signed-rank tests and Holm-Bonferroni correction. TCRdb holds this immuneACCESS table with in-frame rearrangements only. Some clones are missing; in checked studies, unresolved V genes explain under half, and the rest has no known cause. D and trimming were read from the DNA, whereas the V and J calls and clone size are those reported in that table. The sample table records about 22,000 clones; 85% of these occur just once. The ten largest clones add up to over 9% of the sample.

Here the sequenced sample was unsorted PBMCs, taken 1.6 years after starting antiretroviral therapy. The TCR comes from a man aged 35 to 55 with HIV.

The sequenced DNA is TGTGCCAGCAAGGGGGGGACCACGGGGGGCACGCAGTATTTT. This encodes CASKGGTTGGTQYF. This chain joins TRBV2 to TRBJ2-3; D gene: possibly TRBD2, on 7 matching bases. V is clipped by 7 bases and J by 9 bases, and the sequence between their germline boundaries is 20 bases long. According to the germline V gene, CDR1 reads SNHLY and CDR2 reads FYNNEI. Reading from cysteine to phenylalanine, the CDR3 counts 14 amino acids. The kept DNA is CDR3 alone, 42 bases in frame from the first base.